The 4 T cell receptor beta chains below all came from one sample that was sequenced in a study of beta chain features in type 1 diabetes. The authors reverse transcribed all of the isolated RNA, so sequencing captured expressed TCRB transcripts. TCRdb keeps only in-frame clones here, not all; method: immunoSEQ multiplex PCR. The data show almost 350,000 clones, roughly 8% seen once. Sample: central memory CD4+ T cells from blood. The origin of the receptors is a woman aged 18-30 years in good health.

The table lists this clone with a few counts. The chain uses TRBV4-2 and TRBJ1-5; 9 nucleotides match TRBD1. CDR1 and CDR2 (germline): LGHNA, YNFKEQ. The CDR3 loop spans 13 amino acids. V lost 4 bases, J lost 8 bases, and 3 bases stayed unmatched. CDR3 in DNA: TGTGCCAGCAGCCCGGACAGGGGAAAGCCCCAGCATTTT. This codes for CASSPDRGKPQHF.

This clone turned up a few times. For the CDR3, the DNA is TGTGCCAGCAGCGACCGGGACACCTCCTACAATGAGCAGTTCTTC. It is translated as CASSDRDTSYNEQFF. The J gene is TRBJ2-1, the V gene TRBV6-6; TRBD1 might be the D (6 bases). The CDR3 totals 15 residues. Germline CDR1 reads MNHNY; CDR2 reads SVGAGI (reference sequence). V lost 6 bases and J 0 bases, leaving 12 bases between the germline ends.

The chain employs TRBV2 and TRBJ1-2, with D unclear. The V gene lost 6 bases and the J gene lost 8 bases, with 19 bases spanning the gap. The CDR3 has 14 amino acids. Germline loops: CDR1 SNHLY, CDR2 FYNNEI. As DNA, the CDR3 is TGTGCCAGCAGGCCAACGGTGGGGAAAGAAGGCTACACCTTC. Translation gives CASRPTVGKEGYTF.

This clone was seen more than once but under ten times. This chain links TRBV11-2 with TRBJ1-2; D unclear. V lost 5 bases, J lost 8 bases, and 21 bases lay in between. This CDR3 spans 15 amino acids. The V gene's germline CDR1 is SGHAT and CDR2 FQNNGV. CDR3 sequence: CASSPPNSPRRGYTF. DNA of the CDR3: TGTGCCAGCAGCCCCCCGAATTCACCCCGGAGGGGCTACACCTTC.